One T cell receptor beta chain is described in this entry. Authors' processing steps: For nucleated cells, counts were estimated from reference gene primer amplification. Clones were sequenced by immunoSEQ multiplex PCR, and TCRdb holds only the in-frame ones, with some missing. The DNA was the basis for D and trimming; V, J and clone size are from that table. Here the sample spans fewer than 50,000 clones, approximately 94% being singletons. This specimen belongs to a study of blood T cell repertoires in COVID-19. Overall study context: Collection of acute and convalescent COVID-19 samples took place in the United States, Italy and Spain.

Seattle cases were enrolled at active infection and followed longitudinally. There are 13 residues in the CDR3. V was trimmed by 6 bases and J by 3 bases, leaving 15 bases between them. In germline, CDR1 is SQVTM, CDR2 ANQGSEA. Sequencing used peripheral blood. This clonotype was obtained from a man aged 45-60 years with COVID-19, enrolled during active disease. The V gene is TRBV29-1, the J gene TRBJ2-7; possibly TRBD2 for D (7 bases). CDR3 sequence: CSVQGLSIYEQYF. The DNA of the CDR3 is TGCAGCGTACAGGGACTATCCATCTACGAGCAGTACTTC.